These 8 T cell receptor beta chains came from one sample sequenced in a study of metastatic and nonmetastatic thyroid tumors. TCRdb called clones again from the PCR reads with MiXCR. The sample lists tens of thousands of clones, about a sixth seen once, with about 9.9% in the top ten. All patients reached thyroid surgery having received no treatment beforehand. Material for sequencing was tumor tissue. Receptors originate from a female donor with papillary thyroid cancer or a benign thyroid nodule (not recorded which). Some clones in this sample may be carry-over from other donors' samples.

This clone was counted at least ten times. The rearrangement joins TRBV6-5 to TRBJ1-6, with D perhaps TRBD1 (6 bases). Looked up from germline, CDR1 is MNHEY and CDR2 is SVGAGI. The CDR3 totals 12 residues. The V and J ends lost 0 bases and 16 bases respectively, with 10 bases between them. CDR3 sequence (DNA): TGTGCCAGCAGTTACTCGAGGGGGACTCTCCACTTT. This encodes CASSYSRGTLHF.

This clone was seen at least ten times. The sample contains more than one DNA sequence encoding this CDR3. The chain carries TRBV20-1 and TRBJ1-2, with D possibly being TRBD1 (5 bases). The CDR3 length is 14 residues. The V gene's germline CDR1 is DFQATT and CDR2 SNEGSKA (reference sequence). V lost 6 bases, J lost 4 bases, and 18 bases lay in between. CDR3 in amino acids: CSAGDSGKSYGYTF. The CDR3 DNA sequence: TGCAGTGCGGGTGACAGTGGAAAATCCTATGGCTACACCTTC.

This clone appeared many times. V is TRBV6-1 and J is TRBJ2-7, with D possibly being TRBD1 (6 bases). Trimming removed 5 bases at V and 3 bases at J, with 17 bases between. From germline, CDR1 is MNHNS and CDR2 SASEGT. This CDR3 contains 15 residues. As DNA, the CDR3 is TGTGCCAGCAGTATACCGGGACAAGGTATCTACGAGCAGTACTTC. This codes for CASSIPGQGIYEQYF.

V and J are TRBV7-8 and TRBJ1-2; 7 bases align to TRBD1. Trimming at V came to 5 bases and at J to 4 bases, leaving 7 bases not matched to a gene. Germline CDR1 and CDR2: SGHVS and FQNEAQ. This CDR3 region has 14 residues. This CDR3 is CASSIGQASYGYTF. For the CDR3, the DNA is TGTGCCAGCAGCATAGGACAGGCTAGCTATGGCTACACCTTC.

This clone was seen only a few times. A single base separates this from a much larger clone, so it may be a read error. This chain joins TRBV20-1 and TRBJ2-5; D gene uncertain. The CDR3 spans 11 residues. The ends were cut back, 2 bases at V and 5 bases at J, with 6 bases in the middle. Germline CDR1 is DFQATT and CDR2 is SNEGSKA (reference sequence). The CDR3 DNA sequence: TGCAGTGCTAGACTATCGGAGACCCAGTACTTC. Protein: CSARLSETQYF.

This clone was observed a handful of times. The rearrangement links TRBV4-1 to TRBJ2-1; 12 bases are shared with TRBD1. Germline V lookup: CDR1 MGHRA, CDR2 YSYEKL. The CDR3 is 16 amino acids. J was trimmed by 7 bases and V by 0 bases; bases with no gene match: 4. CDR3 coding DNA: TGCGCCAGCAGCCAAGAGGGACAGGGGGCGCGAAATGAGCAGTTCTTC. Protein: CASSQEGQGARNEQFF.

Comment on this clone: A much larger clonotype is one base distant, so this may be a read error. The V gene is TRBV6-1, the J gene TRBJ1-1; weak D call: TRBD1 (6 bases). CDR3 size: 15 residues. Germline CDR1 reads MNHNS; CDR2 reads SASEGT. V shed 7 bases and J shed 1 base, with 16 bases lying between them. For the CDR3, the DNA is TGTGCCAGCACCAACCTACAGGGAGCGAACACTGAAGCTTTCTTT. This translates into CASTNLQGANTEAFF.

This clone came up many times. This chain links TRBV20-1 with TRBJ2-3; 10 nucleotides agree with TRBD2. V gave up 2 bases and J gave up 1 base; unmatched junction bases: 0. CDR1 and CDR2 from the germline V gene are DFQATT and SNEGSKA (reference sequence). The CDR3 covers 14 residues. The CDR3 spells CSARLAGGTDTQYF. DNA for the CDR3: TGCAGTGCTAGACTAGCGGGAGGCACAGATACGCAGTATTTT.